The clone carrying this TCR beta chain was counted only a few times. Its antigen is still unknown. One entry per CDR3 protein results from TCRdb running MiXCR on the 5' RACE reads. Of hundreds of thousands of distinct CDR3 sequences detected, 13% appear once; the ten largest clones hold 11% to 15%. These data come from a study of T cells after yellow fever vaccination. Findings and limits, study-wide: Weaker overall was a secondary response that nonetheless peaked faster, on day 5 versus 15.

The CDR3 has 15 amino acids. Germline V gene data show CDR1 as MNHNS and CDR2 as SASEGT. V was clipped by 6 bases and J by 7 bases, with 19 bases between them. V gene TRBV6-1 combines with J gene TRBJ1-5, with D perhaps matching TRBD1 (5 bases). Sequenced here: PBMCs, sampled on the day of the yellow fever booster vaccination. The clonotype comes from a man aged 25 to 45 who received the YFV17D yellow fever vaccine. CDR3 coding DNA: TGTGCCAGCAGCCCAGTGGGGGTGGGGGGACAGCCCCAGCATTTT. Translated: CASSPVGVGGQPQHF.